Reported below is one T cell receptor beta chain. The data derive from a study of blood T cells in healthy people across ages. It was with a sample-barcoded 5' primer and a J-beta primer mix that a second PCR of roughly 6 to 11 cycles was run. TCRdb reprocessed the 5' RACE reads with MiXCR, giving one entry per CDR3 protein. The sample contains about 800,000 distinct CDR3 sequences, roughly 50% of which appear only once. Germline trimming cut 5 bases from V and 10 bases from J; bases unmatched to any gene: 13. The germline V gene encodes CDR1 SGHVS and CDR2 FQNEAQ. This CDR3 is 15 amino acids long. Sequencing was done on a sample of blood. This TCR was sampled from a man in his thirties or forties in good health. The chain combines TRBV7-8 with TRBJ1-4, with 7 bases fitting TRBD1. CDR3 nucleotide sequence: TGTGCCAGCAGCCCGAGACAGGGCCTGCGACGAAAACTGTTTTTT. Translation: CASSPRQGLRRKLFF.